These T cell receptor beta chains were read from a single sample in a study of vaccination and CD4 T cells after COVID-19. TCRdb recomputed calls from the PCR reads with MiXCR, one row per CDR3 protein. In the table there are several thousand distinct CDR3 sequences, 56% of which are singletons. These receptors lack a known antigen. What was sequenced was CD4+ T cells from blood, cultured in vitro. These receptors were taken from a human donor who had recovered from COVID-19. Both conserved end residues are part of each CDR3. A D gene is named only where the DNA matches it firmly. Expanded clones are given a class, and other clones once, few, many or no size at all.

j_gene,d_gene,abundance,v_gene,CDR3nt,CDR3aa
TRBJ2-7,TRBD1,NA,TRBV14,TGTGCCAGCAGCCGTCCTGGCAGGGGGTTTTACGAGCAGTACTTC,CASSRPGRGFYEQYF
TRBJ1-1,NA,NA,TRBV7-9,TGTGCCAGCATCCCCTCTTGGGGGCAAATGAACACTGAAGCTTTCTTT,CASIPSWGQMNTEAFF
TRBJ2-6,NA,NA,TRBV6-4,TGTGCCAGCAGTGCCACCTGGGGCCCTGGGGCCAACGTCCTGACTTTC,CASSATWGPGANVLTF
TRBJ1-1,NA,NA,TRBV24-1,TGTGCCACCAGTGTAACAGGGACTGAAGCTTTCTTT,CATSVTGTEAFF
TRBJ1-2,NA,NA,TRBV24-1,TGTGCCACCAGTGGAAGGCAGGGCTATGGCTACACCTTC,CATSGRQGYGYTF
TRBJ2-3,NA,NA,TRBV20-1,TGCAGTGCCCCCATACCGCACGGCCGCACAGATACGCAGTATTTT,CSAPIPHGRTDTQYF
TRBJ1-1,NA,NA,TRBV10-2,TGCGCCAGCAGTGATAATAGACTTAACACTGAAGCTTTCTTT,CASSDNRLNTEAFF
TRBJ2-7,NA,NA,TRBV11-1,TGTGCCAGCGTTGATCGGGGACGACAGGACGAGCAGTACTTC,CASVDRGRQDEQYF
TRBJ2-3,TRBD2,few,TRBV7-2,TGTGCCAGCAGCGGAGGCGGCGGGGGGAGCACAGATACGCAGTATTTT,CASSGGGGGSTDTQYF
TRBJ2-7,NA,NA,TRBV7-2,TGTGCCAGCAGGCGAGGTAGCGGATACGAGCAGTACTTC,CASRRGSGYEQYF
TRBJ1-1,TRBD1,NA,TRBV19,TGTGCCAGTTTCCCGGGACAGGGCCCGAACACTGAAGCTTTCTTT,CASFPGQGPNTEAFF
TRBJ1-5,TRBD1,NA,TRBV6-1,TGTGCCAGCAGCCCCCCGGGACAGGGGAATCAGCCCCAGCATTTT,CASSPPGQGNQPQHF
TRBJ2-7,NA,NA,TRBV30,TGTGCCTGGAGTGCCGGTTCCTACGAGCAGTACTTC,CAWSAGSYEQYF
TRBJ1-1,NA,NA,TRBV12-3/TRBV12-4,TGTGCCAGCAGCATAAGACGGGAACTGAACACTGAAGCTTTCTTT,CASSIRRELNTEAFF
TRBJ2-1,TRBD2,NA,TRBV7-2,TGTGCCAGCAGCCCCCGGACTAGCCGTGAGCAGTTCTTC,CASSPRTSREQFF
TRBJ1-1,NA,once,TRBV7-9,TGTGCCAGCAGTCGTAACGTGGCGGGTGAAGCTTTCTTT,CASSRNVAGEAFF
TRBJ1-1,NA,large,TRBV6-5,TGTGCCAGCAGTTACCCGGAGGTCAACACTGAAGCTTTCTTT,CASSYPEVNTEAFF
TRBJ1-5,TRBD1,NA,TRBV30,TGTGCCTGGAGTGTACCCCCGGACAGGGGCTTTCAGCCCCAGCATTTT,CAWSVPPDRGFQPQHF
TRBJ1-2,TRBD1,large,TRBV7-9,TGTGCCAGCAGCTTCAACAGGGGCGACTATGGCTACACCTTC,CASSFNRGDYGYTF
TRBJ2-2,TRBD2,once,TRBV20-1,TGCAGTGCTCCTAGCGGGGGGAAAGCCGGGGAGCTGTTTTTT,CSAPSGGKAGELFF
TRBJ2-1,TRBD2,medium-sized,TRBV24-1,TGTGCCACCATGGGCGTGAGCGGGAGGTCCTACAATGAGCAGTTCTTC,CATMGVSGRSYNEQFF
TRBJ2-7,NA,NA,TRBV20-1,TGCAGTGCCCCCAACGTACTAGCCCAACGCGAGCAGTACTTC,CSAPNVLAQREQYF
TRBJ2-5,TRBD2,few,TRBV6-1,TGTGCCAGCAGTCTTAATAGCGGGGGATTTCAAGAGACCCAGTACTTC,CASSLNSGGFQETQYF
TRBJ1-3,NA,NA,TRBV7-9,TGTGCCAGCAGCTTATTGAGCGTGGACACCATATATTTT,CASSLLSVDTIYF
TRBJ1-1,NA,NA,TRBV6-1,TGTGCCAGCAGTGCAATCAGGGGATGGGACACTGAAGCTTTCTTT,CASSAIRGWDTEAFF
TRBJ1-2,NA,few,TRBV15,TGTGCCACCAGCAGAGCTACGACAGGAACGTATGGCTACACCTTC,CATSRATTGTYGYTF
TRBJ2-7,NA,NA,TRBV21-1,TGTGCCAGCAGCATGCAACGCAGGGTCTACGAGCAGTACTTC,CASSMQRRVYEQYF
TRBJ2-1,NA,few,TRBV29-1,TGCAGCGTGGGCCCCGGATTACTCCAGCACAATGAGCAGTTCTTC,CSVGPGLLQHNEQFF
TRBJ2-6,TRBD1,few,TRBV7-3,TGTGCCAGCAGCATGGACAGGACCCTTGGAGGGGCCAACGTCCTGACTTTC,CASSMDRTLGGANVLTF
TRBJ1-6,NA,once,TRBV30,TGTGCCTGGAGTTTGCAGGGTAATTCGCCCCTCCACTTT,CAWSLQGNSPLHF
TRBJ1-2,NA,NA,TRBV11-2,TGTGCCAGCAGCTCTAACAGGGTTCGAGGCTACACCTTC,CASSSNRVRGYTF
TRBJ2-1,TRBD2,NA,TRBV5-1,TGCGCCAGCAGCTTGGAGACTAGCGGGAATGAGCAGTTCTTC,CASSLETSGNEQFF
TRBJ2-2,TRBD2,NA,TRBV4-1,TGCGCCAGCAGCCAAGATCCGGCGGGGGTCACCGGGGAGCTGTTTTTT,CASSQDPAGVTGELFF
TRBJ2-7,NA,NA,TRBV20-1,TGCAGTGCTAGAGACCTAGGAGGGGACTTAAGCTCCTACGAGCAGTACTTC,CSARDLGGDLSSYEQYF
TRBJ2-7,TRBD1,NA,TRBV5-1,TGCGCCAGCAGCCTGGGACAGGGTGTTTACGAGCAGTACTTC,CASSLGQGVYEQYF
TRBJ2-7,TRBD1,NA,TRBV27,TGTGCCAGCAGTTTATCGTACCTGGGACAGGGGCCGGATTCCTACGAGCAGTACTTC,CASSLSYLGQGPDSYEQYF
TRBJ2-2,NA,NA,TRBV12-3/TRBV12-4,TGTGCCAGCAGTTTAAGGGGGGCCCACACCGGGGAGCTGTTTTTT,CASSLRGAHTGELFF
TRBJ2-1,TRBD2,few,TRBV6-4,TGTGCCAGTGCACTAGCGGGAGACAATGAGCAGTTCTTC,CASALAGDNEQFF
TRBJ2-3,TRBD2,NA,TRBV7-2,TGTGCCAGCAGCATGAGCGGGGGGGGGTATACGCAGTATTTT,CASSMSGGGYTQYF
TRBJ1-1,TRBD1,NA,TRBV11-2,TGTGCCAGCAGCTTAGTCACAGGGGCTGAAGCTTTCTTT,CASSLVTGAEAFF
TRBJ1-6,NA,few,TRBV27,TGTGCCAGCAGTAGGGTTTTCGATTCACCCCTCCACTTT,CASSRVFDSPLHF
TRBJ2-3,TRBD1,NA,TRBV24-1,TGTGCCACCAGCAACCGGGACAGGGTCCCCGATACGCAGTATTTT,CATSNRDRVPDTQYF
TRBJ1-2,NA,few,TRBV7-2,TGTGCCAGCAGCTTAGATGGACATGCTTATGGCTACACCTTC,CASSLDGHAYGYTF